The 25 T cell receptor beta chains reported below all come from one sample, sequenced in a study of regulatory T cells in long-lasting Graves disease. Regarding time point: persistent/refractory GD, antithyroid drugs over 5 years with positive TRAb. RNA extracted from PBMCs served as the sequencing template. Arm-PCR of CDR3 regions and iRepertoire HTBI primers were used to build TCR beta libraries. TCRdb processed the multiplex PCR reads anew with MiXCR; each CDR3 protein has one entry. The repertoire includes 390,000 or so distinct CDR3 sequences, roughly 24% of them detected once, and less than 30% sits in the top ten. Source: peripheral blood mononuclear cells (PBMCs), taken when the disease was refractory, from a patient treated with antithyroid drugs. These receptors were taken from a woman aged 35 to 49 with Graves disease.

This clonotype was found a few times. The chain links TRBV6-2 or TRBV6-3 to TRBJ1-1; no reliable D call. Germline CDR1 is MNHEY and CDR2 is SVGEGT. V lost 0 bases, J lost 10 bases, and 9 bases lay in between. The CDR3 length is 12 residues. This chain's CDR3 is CASSYSRTRAFF. CDR3 nucleotide sequence: TGTGCCAGCAGTTACTCAAGGACCCGAGCTTTCTTT.

This clonotype was found a few times. The chain recombines TRBV15 with TRBJ2-2; D might be TRBD2 (6 bases). Trimming shortened V by 3 bases and J by 6 bases, and 17 bases separated the two germline ends. Looked up from germline, CDR1 is LNHNV and CDR2 is YYDKDF (reference sequence). The CDR3 loop spans 16 amino acids. The CDR3 sequence: CATSRRPGLPPGELFF. The CDR3 nucleotides are TGTGCCACCAGCAGGCGCCCGGGACTCCCGCCCGGGGAGCTGTTTTTT.

The V and J genes are TRBV5-1 and TRBJ1-1; D call uncertain. The CDR3 spans 13 residues. Germline V CDR1 and CDR2: SGHRS, YFSETQ. Trimming took 0 bases from V and 5 from J, leaving 8 bases between them. The CDR3 bases are TGCGCCAGCAGCTTGGATCGGAGGACTGAAGCTTTCTTT. Translating gives CASSLDRRTEAFF.

Note on this clonotype: A far larger clone differs by one base, so this is likely a read error. V usage is TRBV2 and J usage is TRBJ2-3, with 7 positions matching TRBD2. CDR3 length: 14 residues. V trimming: 7 bases; J trimming: 6 bases; junction bases outside the gene matches: 10. From germline, CDR1 is SNHLY and CDR2 FYNNEI. The CDR3 sequence is CASNDGLGTDTQYF. CDR3 in DNA: TGTGCCAGCAACGATGGACTAGGGACGGATACGCAGTATTTT. Variable domain in full (rest from reference TRBV2 and TRBJ2-3): EPEVTQTPSHQVTQMGQEVILRCVPISNHLYFYWYRQILGQKVEFLVSFYNNEISEKSEIFDDQFSVERPDGSNFTLKIRSTKLEDSAMYFCASNDGLGTDTQYFGPGTRLTVL.

This clonotype was found once. Being one base from a much bigger clone, this may be a read error. V and J are TRBV25-1 and TRBJ1-2; D not resolved. Germline assignment: CDR1 MGHDK and CDR2 SYGVNS. Between the trimmed V and J ends, which lost 5 bases and 5 bases, there was a span of 9 bases. There are 12 residues in the CDR3. CDR3 in DNA: TGTGCCAGCAGTAGGGTTGGATATGGCTACACCTTC. This sequence encodes CASSRVGYGYTF.

This clonotype was counted between two and nine times. The chain is built from TRBV4-1 and TRBJ1-6, with D hard to call. V lost 3 bases, J lost 5 bases, and 5 bases lay in between. CDR1 is MGHRA, CDR2 YSYEKL, per germline. CDR3 length: 13 amino acids. CDR3 residues: CASSQANNSPLHF. The CDR3 DNA is TGCGCCAGCAGCCAGGCTAATAATTCACCCCTCCACTTT.

As concerns this clonotype: Given a much more abundant clone one base away, this may be a read error. This chain links TRBV10-3 with TRBJ1-1; 7 nucleotides align to TRBD1. The V and J ends lost 6 bases and 4 bases, in that order; junction bases with no gene match: 5. The germline CDR1 and CDR2 sequences are ENHRY and SYGVKD. The CDR3 has 13 residues. CDR3 residues: CAIRGGLSTEAFF. CDR3 DNA sequence: TGTGCCATCAGAGGGGGCCTGAGCACTGAAGCTTTCTTT.

This clonotype was picked up many times. The rearrangement uses TRBV29-1 and TRBJ2-7, with 7 bases aligning to TRBD2. V gave up 5 bases and J gave up 6 bases; unmatched junction bases: 7. CDR1 is SQVTM, CDR2 ANQGSEA, per germline. This CDR3 has 12 amino acids. CDR3 residues: CSVSLWGGEQYF. As DNA, the CDR3 is TGCAGCGTTTCCCTCTGGGGGGGCGAGCAGTACTTC.

This clonotype has more than one count but fewer than ten. V gene TRBV7-9 combines with J gene TRBJ2-5; 7 bases fit TRBD1. The CDR3 is made up of 16 amino acids. Germline-derived CDR1 and CDR2 are SEHNR and FQNEAQ (reference sequence). Germline trimming cut 4 bases from V and 2 bases from J; bases unmatched to any gene: 10. As DNA, the CDR3 is TGTGCCAGCAGCTCCCCGACAGGGATCAAACAAGAGACCCAGTACTTC. The encoded protein is CASSSPTGIKQETQYF.

V usage is TRBV19 and J usage is TRBJ2-3; no clear D gene. The CDR3 is made up of 15 amino acids. Trimming removed 6 bases from V and 2 bases from J, with 15 bases in between. CDR1 and CDR2 from the germline V gene are LNHDA and SQIVND (reference sequence). The CDR3 DNA sequence: TGTGCCAGTAGCCTTCCTGATACCATCACAGATACGCAGTATTTT. Protein sequence: CASSLPDTITDTQYF.

This clonotype was observed a handful of times. The chain uses TRBV9 and TRBJ1-2; TRBD1 matches 9 bases. The V segment lost 2 bases and the J segment 1 base; nucleotides outside the gene matches: 9. The CDR3 spans 17 residues. Germline V gene sequence: CDR1 SGDLS, CDR2 YYNGEE. The CDR3 is CASSVRDRATFNYGYTF. In DNA, the CDR3 is TGTGCCAGCAGCGTCCGGGACAGGGCCACCTTTAACTATGGCTACACCTTC.

This clonotype was seen ten or more times. J is TRBJ1-4 and V is TRBV28; D is unclear. The germline V gene has CDR1 MDHEN and CDR2 SYDVKM. The CDR3 runs to 15 residues. With 7 bases removed from V and 7 bases from J, the gap between germline ends came to 19 bases. CDR3 protein: CASTLRVGSGEKLFF. CDR3 bases: TGTGCCAGCACCCTCCGTGTAGGATCGGGTGAAAAACTGTTTTTT.

The sample holds a few counts of this clonotype. The J gene is TRBJ1-3, the V gene TRBV20-1; D is possibly TRBD1 (6 bases). V was pared by 5 bases and J by 4 bases, with 18 bases between. Germline CDR1 and CDR2: DFQATT and SNEGSKA (reference sequence). This CDR3 region has 15 residues. The CDR3 DNA is TGCAGTGCTTTCGACAGGAGTCAATGGGGAAACACCATATATTTT. This translates into CSAFDRSQWGNTIYF.

In DNA, the CDR3 is TGTGCCAGCAGTTTCCCCAGCAGCGCTGACGGAAACACCATATATTTT. It yields the protein CASSFPSSADGNTIYF. The rearrangement uses TRBV12-3 or TRBV12-4 and TRBJ1-3; D gene uncertain. The CDR3 covers 16 residues. Trimming took off 3 bases at V and 4 bases at J, with 16 bases between the two ends.

This clonotype showed up many times. The V call is TRBV7-2, the J call TRBJ1-1; D might be TRBD1 (6 bases). Germline CDR1 reads SGHTA; CDR2 reads FQGNSA. This CDR3 is 16 amino acids long. Trimming took off 1 base at V and 1 base at J, with 13 bases between the two ends. CDR3 region: CASSLGVGGWNTEAFF. Here the CDR3 DNA reads TGTGCCAGCAGCTTAGGGGTGGGGGGCTGGAACACTGAAGCTTTCTTT.

This clonotype showed up just a few times. The chain joins TRBV6-1 to TRBJ1-1, with D possibly being TRBD1 (6 bases). Trimming took off 6 bases at V and 1 base at J, with 9 bases between the two ends. CDR1 and CDR2 (germline): MNHNS, SASEGT. There are 13 residues in the CDR3. The CDR3 protein is CASRLRGNTEAFF. The DNA for the CDR3 is TGTGCCAGCAGACTCAGGGGGAACACTGAAGCTTTCTTT.

Turning to this clonotype: The likely explanation is a read error, given a far larger clone one base away. The chain uses TRBV2 and TRBJ2-7, with 7 bases matching TRBD1. This CDR3 has 14 amino acids. Looked up from germline, CDR1 is SNHLY and CDR2 is FYNNEI. The CDR3 sequence: CASSEGLQGHEQYF. The CDR3 nucleotides read TGTGCCAGCAGCGAAGGTTTACAGGGGCACGAGCAGTACTTC. The full variable domain, with the rest looked up from reference TRBV2 and TRBJ2-7, is EPEVTQTPSHQVTQMGQEVILRCVPISNHLYFYWYRQILGQKVEFLVSFYNNEISEKSEIFDDQFSVERPDGSNFTLKIRSTKLEDSAMYFCASSEGLQGHEQYFGPGTRLTVT.

The chain combines TRBV10-2 with TRBJ2-7; no firm D call. This CDR3 has 14 residues. Trimming removed 6 bases at V and 4 bases at J, with 16 bases between. The germline gives CDR1 WSHSY, CDR2 SAAADI. The CDR3 protein is CASSGPPTPYEQYF. The CDR3 DNA reads as TGCGCCAGCAGCGGACCCCCCACCCCTTACGAGCAGTACTTC.

This clonotype was seen many times. The V call is TRBV20-1, the J call TRBJ1-5; no firm D call. Germline lookup yields CDR1 DFQATT and CDR2 SNEGSKA (reference sequence). The CDR3 totals 14 residues. V dropped 4 bases and J dropped 0 bases, with 10 bases sitting between them. The CDR3 region is CSATASSSNQPQHF. CDR3 DNA sequence: TGCAGTGCTACGGCGAGCAGTAGCAATCAGCCCCAGCATTTT.

The chain couples TRBV19 to TRBJ1-5; possible D gene TRBD1, 5 bases. This CDR3 has 15 amino acids. Trimming took 3 bases from V and 3 from J, leaving 12 bases between them. Germline CDR1 reads LNHDA; CDR2 reads SQIVND (reference sequence). The CDR3 DNA sequence: TGTGCCAGTAGTATGGCCGGACAAGTCAATCAGCCCCAGCATTTT. The encoded protein is CASSMAGQVNQPQHF.

This chain connects TRBV6-2 or TRBV6-3 to TRBJ2-3, with 8 bases fitting TRBD2. Germline V gene sequence: CDR1 MNHEY, CDR2 SVGEGT. J was trimmed by 6 bases and V by 0 bases; bases with no gene match: 14. This CDR3 is 18 amino acids long. The chain's CDR3 is CASSYSGQGGLASDTQYF. DNA of the CDR3: TGTGCCAGCAGTTACTCCGGACAAGGTGGACTAGCATCCGATACGCAGTATTTT.

Only a few counts were recorded for this clonotype. It may be a read error: a sequence one base away is much more abundant. The V call is TRBV11-2, the J call TRBJ1-1; D is possibly TRBD1 (5 bases). The germline V gene encodes CDR1 SGHAT and CDR2 FQNNGV. CDR3 length equals 13 residues. The CDR3 loop is CASSYSEDTEASF. DNA for the CDR3: TGTGCCAGCAGCTATTCAGAGGACACTGAAGCTTCCTTT.

This clonotype was seen at least ten times. This CDR3 is CASSRGWDTEAFF. CDR3 nucleotide sequence: TGCGCCAGCAGCCGTGGATGGGACACTGAAGCTTTCTTT. The chain joins TRBV5-1 to TRBJ1-1; D uncertain. This CDR3 spans 13 amino acids. Trimming stripped 4 bases from V and 3 bases from J, with 10 bases between. Germline values: CDR1 SGHRS, CDR2 YFSETQ. Supplemented by reference TRBV5-1 and TRBJ1-1, the full variable domain reads KAGVTQTPRYLIKTRGQQVTLSCSPISGHRSVSWYQQTPGQGLQFLFEYFSETQRNKGNFPGRFSGRQFSNSRSEMNVSTLELGDSALYLCASSRGWDTEAFFGQGTRLTVV.

Worth noting for this clonotype: This may come from a read error, since a much larger clone is one base off. The V and J genes are TRBV15 and TRBJ2-5; D not certain. Germline CDR1 and CDR2: LNHNV and YYDKDF (reference sequence). The CDR3 has 16 residues. The DNA for the CDR3 is TGTGCCACCGGCAGAGTTTCAGGAACAACCCAAGAGACCCAGTACTTC. Its translation: CATGRVSGTTQETQYF.

This clonotype was detected ten times or more. The gene calls are TRBV2 and TRBJ2-7; TRBD1 agrees at 7 bases. The length of the CDR3 is 13 residues. Looked up from germline, CDR1 is SNHLY and CDR2 is FYNNEI. Trimming took 11 bases from V and 4 from J; bases not matched to a gene: 11. The CDR3 reads CAGKSGTDYEQYF. The CDR3, as DNA: TGTGCCGGTAAATCCGGGACAGATTACGAGCAGTACTTC.